This T cell receptor (beta chain) originates from a study of blood T cell repertoires in COVID-19. As for the study in general: Samples of COVID-19 (acute and convalescent) were obtained from the United States, Italy and Spain. T cells, B-cell-depleted T cells, or PBMCs supplied cDNA or gDNA.

Trimming shortened V by 6 bases and J by 2 bases, and 20 bases separated the two germline ends. The CDR3 is made up of 17 amino acids. CDR1 SGHTA and CDR2 FQGNSA come from the germline V gene. Per the authors' pipeline: Estimation of nucleated cell counts was performed using reference gene primer amplification. Generated by immunoSEQ multiplex PCR, the TCRdb table keeps only in-frame clones and is missing some. Clonal size and the V and J genes are those of that table, whereas D and trimming came from the DNA. Found here are under 100,000 clones, roughly 86% of them singletons; the top ten hold about a sixth.

This clonotype originated in a human donor in a cohort sampled during active COVID-19. V is TRBV7-2 and J is TRBJ1-3, with D perhaps matching TRBD1 (5 bases). The sample comprised peripheral blood. The CDR3, as DNA: TGTGCCAGCAGTTCCACAGGAGTTCATGCTGCTGGAAACACCATATATTTT. Translated, it gives CASSSTGVHAAGNTIYF.